The sequence of this T cell receptor beta chain was determined in a study of blood T cells in healthy people across ages. PBMCs were isolated at a quantity of at least 6 million per sample. Next came a second PCR, run for about 7 to 12 cycles, which used a sample-barcoded 5' primer along with a J-beta primer mix. TCRdb reprocessed the 5' RACE reads via MiXCR and lists one record per CDR3 protein. The sample lists about 1.4 million distinct CDR3 sequences; around 55% were seen once. CDR3 length: 15 residues. V gave up 4 bases and J gave up 6 bases; unmatched junction bases: 11. This sequence originates from a young man in good health. The sample comprised blood. This chain connects TRBV12-3 or TRBV12-4 to TRBJ2-7, with TRBD1 matching over 8 bases. CDR3 protein: CASSSRDRSQVEQYF. As DNA, the CDR3 is TGTGCCAGCAGTTCCCGGGACAGGTCACAGGTCGAGCAGTACTTC.